The sequence of this TCR beta chain was determined in a study of beta chain features in type 1 diabetes. Across the study: What patients shared with healthy donors was a similar profile of age, gender and cell yields.

This clone was recorded a few times. Antigen specificity is unknown. Trimming took off 1 base at V and 14 bases at J, with 9 bases between the two ends. CDR1 and CDR2 (germline): SGHTA, FQGNSA. This CDR3 has 11 residues. General study results and limits: Whether TCRB rearrangement is influenced by HLA type was left unresolved in this analysis. Significant though moderate, a shortening of TCRB CDR3s appeared in all four CD4+ subsets of Type 1 diabetes patients.

Each of the CD4+ naive, central memory, regulatory and stem cell-like memory populations was sorted via CD45RO/CCR7/CD25/CD127/CD95/CD27. The entirety of the isolated RNA underwent reverse transcription, so expressed TCRB transcripts were sequenced. Sequencing used immunoSEQ multiplex PCR; TCRdb keeps in-frame clones, though not all of them. This sample has about 340,000 clones, with roughly 13% found just once. Sequences were obtained from naive CD4+ T cells from blood. The TCR sequence derives from a woman aged 18-29 years with type 1 diabetes. The chain joins TRBV7-2 to TRBJ2-4; D uncertain. CDR3 in DNA: TGTGCCAGCAGCTTAGGAGAGCGAAAGTACTTC. It encodes CASSLGERKYF.